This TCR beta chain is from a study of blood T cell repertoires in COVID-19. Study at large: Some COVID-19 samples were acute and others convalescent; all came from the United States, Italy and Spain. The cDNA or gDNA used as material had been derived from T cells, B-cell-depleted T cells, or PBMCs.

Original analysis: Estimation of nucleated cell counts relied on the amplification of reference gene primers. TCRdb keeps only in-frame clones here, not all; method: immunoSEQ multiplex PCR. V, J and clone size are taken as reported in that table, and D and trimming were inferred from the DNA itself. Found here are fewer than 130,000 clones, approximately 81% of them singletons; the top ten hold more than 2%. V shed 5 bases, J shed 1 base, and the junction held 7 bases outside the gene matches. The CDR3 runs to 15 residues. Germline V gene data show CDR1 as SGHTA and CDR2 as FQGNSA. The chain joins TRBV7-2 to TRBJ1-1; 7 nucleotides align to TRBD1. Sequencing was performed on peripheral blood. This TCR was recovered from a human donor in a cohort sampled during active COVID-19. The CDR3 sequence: CASSLRTGGNTEAFF. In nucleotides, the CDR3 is TGTGCCAGCAGCCTCCGGACAGGAGGGAACACTGAAGCTTTCTTT. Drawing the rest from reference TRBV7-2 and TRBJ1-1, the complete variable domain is GAGVSQSPSNKVTEKGKDVELRCDPISGHTALYWYRQSLGQGLEFLIYFQGNSAPDKSGLPSDRFSAERTGGSVSTLTIQRTQQEDSAVYLCASSLRTGGNTEAFFGQGTRLTVV.